The 14 T cell receptor beta chains below were found in one sample sequenced in a study of cytotoxic CD8 clonotypes in ibrutinib-treated CLL (dated by TCRdb to the early 2020s). The time point label here, explained by the study, means: approximately eleven months on ibrutinib. Library construction relied on the immunoSEQ multiplex PCR assay. TCRdb limited this immuneACCESS table to in-frame rearrangements with V and J called. A share of clones is missing; checked studies link under half to unresolved V genes, and the rest is unexplained. For this sample there are about 200,000 clones; roughly 73% appear just once. The top ten hold about 10% of the sample. The sample in question was PBMCs, obtained after 12 months of ibrutinib treatment. The receptors shown here come from a human donor with chronic lymphocytic leukemia.

V and J are TRBV19 and TRBJ2-2; no clear D. Germline V gives CDR1 LNHDA, CDR2 SQIVND (reference sequence). The ends were cut back, 5 bases at V and 5 bases at J, with 12 bases in the middle. The CDR3 is 14 residues long. The CDR3 DNA follows: TGTGCCAGTAGTCCCTTCCCCCAAACCGGGGAGCTGTTTTTT. Protein: CASSPFPQTGELFF.

V gene TRBV5-1 combines with J gene TRBJ1-3; D ambiguous. V shed 0 bases and J shed 8 bases, with 6 bases lying between them. Germline V gene lookup returns CDR1 SGHRS and CDR2 YFSETQ. This CDR3 region has 12 residues. CDR3 loop: CASSLEGHTIYF. In DNA, the CDR3 is TGCGCCAGCAGCTTGGAAGGACACACCATATATTTT.

The chain uses TRBV10-3 and TRBJ1-2; D unresolved. Trimming pared 10 bases from V and 4 bases from J, leaving 10 bases between. Germline V gene lookup returns CDR1 ENHRY and CDR2 SYGVKD. This CDR3 spans 11 amino acids. CDR3 sequence reads: CATPSTYGYTF. The CDR3 bases are TGTGCCACCCCAAGTACCTATGGCTACACCTTC.

This clone was counted only a few times. The rearrangement links TRBV25-1 to TRBJ1-1; the D is unclear. This CDR3 has 13 amino acids. V lost 8 bases and J 8 bases, leaving 18 bases between the germline ends. In germline, CDR1 is MGHDK, CDR2 SYGVNS. The CDR3 region has the DNA TGTGCCAGCCGAGGTCCCCCGGGAGGGGAAGCTTTCTTT. This sequence encodes CASRGPPGGEAFF.

The J gene is TRBJ1-6, the V gene TRBV7-8; D gene unclear. Per germline, CDR1 SGHVS and CDR2 FQNEAQ. Trimming shortened V by 2 bases and J by 3 bases, and 11 bases separated the two germline ends. This CDR3 has 16 amino acids. The CDR3 protein is CASSLRRVRYNSPLHF. The CDR3 DNA sequence: TGTGCCAGCAGCTTAAGGCGCGTTCGCTATAATTCACCCCTCCACTTT.

This clone was seen only once. The chain employs TRBV27 and TRBJ2-1; D unclear. Germline lookup yields CDR1 MNHEY and CDR2 SMNVEV (reference sequence). Trimming stripped 3 bases from V and 8 bases from J, with 5 bases between. This CDR3 is 11 amino acids long. The CDR3 spells CASSLGDEQFF. DNA of the CDR3: TGTGCCAGCAGTTTGGGCGATGAGCAGTTCTTC.

This clone was counted only a few times. V and J are TRBV5-1 and TRBJ2-2; D gene unclear. CDR1 and CDR2 from the germline V gene are SGHRS and YFSETQ. Trimming removed 0 bases from V and 2 bases from J, with 8 bases in between. This CDR3 comprises 15 residues. This CDR3 reads CASSLGHVNTGELFF. CDR3 in DNA: TGCGCCAGCAGCTTGGGGCACGTTAACACCGGGGAGCTGTTTTTT.

This chain links TRBV28 with TRBJ2-1; D possibly corresponds to TRBD2 (7 bases). The V end lost 8 bases, the J end lost 0 bases, and 11 bases lay between the germline ends. Per the germline V gene, CDR1 is MDHEN and CDR2 is SYDVKM. CDR3 length equals 14 residues. The DNA of the CDR3 is TGTGCCAGCGGCGGGGGCCTCTCCTACAATGAGCAGTTCTTC. It encodes CASGGGLSYNEQFF.

This clone was detected once. DNA of the CDR3: TGTGCCAGCAGTGCAACGAGCTCTGGAAACACCATATATTTT. Its translation is CASSATSSGNTIYF. The V and J genes are TRBV6-1 and TRBJ1-3; no firm D call. The CDR3 has 14 amino acids. V dropped 4 bases and J dropped 0 bases, with 7 bases sitting between them. Germline values: CDR1 MNHNS, CDR2 SASEGT.

V and J are TRBV7-9 and TRBJ2-1; D gene uncertain. The CDR3 has 14 amino acids. V lost 5 bases to trimming and J lost 3 bases, with 11 bases between them. Germline V gene data show CDR1 as SEHNR and CDR2 as FQNEAQ (reference sequence). CDR3 nucleotides: TGTGCCAGCAGCCCCCTGGGGTTCTACAATGAGCAGTTCTTC. Translation gives CASSPLGFYNEQFF.

The chain is built from TRBV7-6 and TRBJ2-5; the D gene is possibly TRBD2 (5 bases). Trimming stripped 1 base from V and 2 bases from J, with 8 bases between. Germline values: CDR1 SGHVS, CDR2 FNYEAQ. The CDR3 contains 14 residues. CDR3: CASSLGVAQETQYF. The CDR3 nucleotides are TGTGCCAGCAGCTTAGGTGTAGCGCAAGAGACCCAGTACTTC.

This clone was detected ten times or more. The genes are TRBV19 and TRBJ1-2, with a tentative D call TRBD1 (6 bases). The V end was cut by 10 bases, the J end by 8 bases, with 20 bases between. This CDR3 contains 13 residues. Germline V gene data show CDR1 as LNHDA and CDR2 as SQIVND (reference sequence). The CDR3 DNA is TGTGCCACCGAAATACAGGGACTAGGAGGCTACACCTTC. It translates to CATEIQGLGGYTF.

The chain links TRBV9 to TRBJ1-1; unclear D gene. V was shortened by 0 bases and J by 1 base, with 13 bases between the two germline ends. The germline V gene has CDR1 SGDLS and CDR2 YYNGEE. The CDR3 totals 16 residues. CDR3 amino acids: CASSVDPGRTNTEAFF. In nucleotides, the CDR3 is TGTGCCAGCAGCGTAGACCCTGGCCGGACGAACACTGAAGCTTTCTTT. The variable domain in full, with the rest retrieved from reference TRBV9 and TRBJ1-1, is DSGVTQTPKHLITATGQRVTLRCSPRSGDLSVYWYQQSLDQGLQFLIQYYNGEERAKGNILERFSAQQFPDLHSELNLSSLELGDSALYFCASSVDPGRTNTEAFFGQGTRLTVV.

This sequence joins TRBV6-6 and TRBJ1-3; tentatively, D is TRBD1 (5 bases). CDR1 is MNHNY and CDR2 is SVGAGI in the germline V gene (reference sequence). CDR3 size: 16 residues. Trimming removed 0 bases from V and 0 bases from J, with 9 bases in between. In DNA form, the CDR3 reads TGTGCCAGCAGTTACTCTGGGGGGGTCTCTGGAAACACCATATATTTT. Its translation: CASSYSGGVSGNTIYF.